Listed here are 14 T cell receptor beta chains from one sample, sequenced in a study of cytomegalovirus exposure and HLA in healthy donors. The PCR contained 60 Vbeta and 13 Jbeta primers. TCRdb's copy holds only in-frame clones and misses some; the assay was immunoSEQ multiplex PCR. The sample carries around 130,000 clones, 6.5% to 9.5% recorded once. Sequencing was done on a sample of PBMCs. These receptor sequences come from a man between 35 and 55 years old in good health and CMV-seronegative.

The CDR3 reads CASRPTGITNEKLFF. The CDR3 bases are TGTGCCAGCAGACCCACCGGGATAACTAATGAAAAACTGTTTTTT. The rearrangement uses TRBV6-6 and TRBJ1-4; D not certain. Germline V gives CDR1 MNHNY, CDR2 SVGAGI (reference sequence). The CDR3 contains 15 residues. Deletions cut 6 bases from V and 1 base from J, with 12 bases between.

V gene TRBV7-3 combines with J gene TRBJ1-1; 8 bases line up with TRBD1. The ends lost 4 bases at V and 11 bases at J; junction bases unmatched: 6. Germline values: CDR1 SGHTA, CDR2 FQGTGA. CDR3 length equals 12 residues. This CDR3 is CASSSATGVAFF. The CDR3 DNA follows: TGTGCCAGCAGCTCAGCGACAGGGGTTGCTTTCTTT.

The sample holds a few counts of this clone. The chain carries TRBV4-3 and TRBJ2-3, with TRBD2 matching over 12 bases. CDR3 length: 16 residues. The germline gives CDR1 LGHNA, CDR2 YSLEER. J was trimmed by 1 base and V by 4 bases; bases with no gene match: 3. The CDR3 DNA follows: TGCGCCAGCAGCCCTAGCGGGGGGGGTGGCACAGATACGCAGTATTTT. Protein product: CASSPSGGGGTDTQYF.

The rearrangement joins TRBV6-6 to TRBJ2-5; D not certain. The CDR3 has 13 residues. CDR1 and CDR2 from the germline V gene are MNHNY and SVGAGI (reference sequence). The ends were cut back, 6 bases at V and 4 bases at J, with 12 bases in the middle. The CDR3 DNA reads TGTGCCAGCAGCCAGGTGCTCAGAGAGACCCAGTACTTC. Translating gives CASSQVLRETQYF.

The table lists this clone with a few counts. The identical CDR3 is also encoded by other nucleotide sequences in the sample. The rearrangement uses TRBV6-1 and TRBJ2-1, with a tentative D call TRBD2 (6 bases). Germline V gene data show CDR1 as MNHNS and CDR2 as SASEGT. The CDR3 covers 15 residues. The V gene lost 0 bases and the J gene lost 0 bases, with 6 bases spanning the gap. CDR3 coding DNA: TGTGCCAGCAGTGAAGCGGGGGGCTCCTACAATGAGCAGTTCTTC. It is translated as CASSEAGGSYNEQFF.

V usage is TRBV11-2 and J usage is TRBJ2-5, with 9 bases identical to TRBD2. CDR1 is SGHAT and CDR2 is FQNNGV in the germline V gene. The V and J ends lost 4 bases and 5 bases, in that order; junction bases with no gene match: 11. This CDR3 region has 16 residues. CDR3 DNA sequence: TGTGCCAGCAGCTCCTCTGGCGGGGGGGAAAGGGAGACCCAGTACTTC. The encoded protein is CASSSSGGGERETQYF.

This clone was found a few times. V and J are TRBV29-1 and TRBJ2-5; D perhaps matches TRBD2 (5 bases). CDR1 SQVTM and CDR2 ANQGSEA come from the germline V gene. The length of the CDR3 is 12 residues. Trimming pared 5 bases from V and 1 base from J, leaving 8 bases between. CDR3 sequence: CSVLGSQETQYF. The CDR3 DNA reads TGCAGCGTTCTAGGGAGCCAAGAGACCCAGTACTTC.

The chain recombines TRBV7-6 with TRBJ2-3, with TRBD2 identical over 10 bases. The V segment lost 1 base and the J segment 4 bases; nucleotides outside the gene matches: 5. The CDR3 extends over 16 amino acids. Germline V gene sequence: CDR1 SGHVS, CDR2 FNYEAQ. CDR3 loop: CASSLVASGGADTQYF. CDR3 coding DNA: TGTGCCAGCAGCTTAGTGGCTAGCGGGGGAGCAGATACGCAGTATTTT.

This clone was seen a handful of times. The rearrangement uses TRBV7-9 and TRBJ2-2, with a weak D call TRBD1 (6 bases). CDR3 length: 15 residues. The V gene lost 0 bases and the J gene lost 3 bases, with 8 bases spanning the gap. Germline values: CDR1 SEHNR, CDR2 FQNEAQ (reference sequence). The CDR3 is CASSLAGADTGELFF. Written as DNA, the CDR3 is TGTGCCAGCAGCTTAGCGGGGGCGGACACCGGGGAGCTGTTTTTT.

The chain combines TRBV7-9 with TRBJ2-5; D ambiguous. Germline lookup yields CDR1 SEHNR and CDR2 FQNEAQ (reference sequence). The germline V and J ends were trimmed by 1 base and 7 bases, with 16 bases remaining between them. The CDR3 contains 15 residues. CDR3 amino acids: CASSLVPAMSWTQYF. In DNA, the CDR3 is TGTGCCAGCAGCTTAGTCCCAGCGATGAGCTGGACCCAGTACTTC. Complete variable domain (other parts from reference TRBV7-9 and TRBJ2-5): DTGVSQNPRHKITKRGQNVTFRCDPISEHNRLYWYRQTLGQGPEFLTYFQNEAQLEKSRLLSDRFSAERPKGSFSTLEIQRTEQGDSAMYLCASSLVPAMSWTQYFGPGTRLLVL.

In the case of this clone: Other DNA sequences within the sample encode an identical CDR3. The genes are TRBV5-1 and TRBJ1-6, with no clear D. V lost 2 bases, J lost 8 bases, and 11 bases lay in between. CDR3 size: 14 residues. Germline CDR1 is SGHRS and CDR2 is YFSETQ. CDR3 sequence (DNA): TGCGCCAGCAGCTTAACCGGGAATGATTCACCCCTCCACTTT. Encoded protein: CASSLTGNDSPLHF.

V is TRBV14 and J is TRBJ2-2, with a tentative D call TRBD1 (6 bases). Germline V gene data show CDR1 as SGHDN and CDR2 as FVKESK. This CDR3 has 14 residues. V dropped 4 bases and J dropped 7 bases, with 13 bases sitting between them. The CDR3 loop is CASSRFQGSGELFF. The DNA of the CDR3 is TGTGCCAGCAGCCGATTTCAGGGGAGCGGGGAGCTGTTTTTT.

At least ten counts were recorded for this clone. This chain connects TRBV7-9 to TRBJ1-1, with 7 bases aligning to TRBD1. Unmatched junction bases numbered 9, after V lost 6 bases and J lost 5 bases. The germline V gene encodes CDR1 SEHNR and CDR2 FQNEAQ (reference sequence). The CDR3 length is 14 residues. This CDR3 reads CASSRQGGETEAFF. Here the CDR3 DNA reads TGTGCCAGCAGTCGACAGGGCGGCGAGACTGAAGCTTTCTTT.

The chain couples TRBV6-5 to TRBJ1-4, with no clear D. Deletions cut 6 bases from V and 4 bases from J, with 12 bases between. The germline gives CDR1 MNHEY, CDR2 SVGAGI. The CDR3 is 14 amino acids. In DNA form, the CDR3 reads TGTGCCAGCAGCAGAGGCTCCATTAATGAAAAACTGTTTTTT. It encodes CASSRGSINEKLFF.